A single TCR beta chain is shown here with its context. CDR1 and CDR2 (germline): SNHLY, FYNNEI. V was shortened by 6 bases and J by 4 bases, with 9 bases between the two germline ends. The CDR3 contains 12 residues. The method was immunoSEQ multiplex PCR; TCRdb's version includes in-frame clones alone and lacks a portion of them. The sample has around 230,000 clones; over 75% are singletons. The data were obtained in a study of blood T cell repertoires in COVID-19. The gene calls are TRBV2 and TRBJ1-2, with a weak D call TRBD1 (5 bases). The sequencing sample was made of peripheral blood. The origin of this receptor is an elderly woman with acute or convalescent COVID-19. For the CDR3, the DNA is TGTGCCAGCAGCCCCGACAGCTATGGCTACACCTTC. It codes for CASSPDSYGYTF.